These T cell receptor beta chains were read from a single sample in a study of OX40 agonist ivuxolimab in advanced cancers. Produced via immunoSEQ multiplex PCR; TCRdb's table is partial and in-frame only. The repertoire consists of more than 70,000 clones, with over 75% occurring once and the leading ten covering approximately 5%. The sample was CD4+ or CD8+ T cells sorted from blood, taken in a trial of the OX40 agonist ivuxolimab. These receptors all come from an adult with an advanced solid tumor such as melanoma, head and neck, liver or kidney cancer. Each CDR3 is given with its conserved first and last residue. D genes are given only for firm matches. Expanded clones are given a class, and other clones once, few, many or no size at all.

d_call	clone_size	v_call	j_call	cdr3_aa	cdr3_nt
-	-	TRBV10-1	TRBJ2-7	CASSEGGPTYEQYF	TGCGCCAGCAGTGAGGGTGGACCTACCTACGAGCAGTACTTC
TRBD1	-	TRBV5-1	TRBJ2-5	CASSFQGAGETQYF	TGCGCCAGCAGCTTTCAGGGGGCTGGGGAGACCCAGTACTTC
-	-	TRBV5-6	TRBJ2-4	CASSLGQSKNIQYF	TGTGCCAGCAGCTTGGGTCAGTCCAAAAACATTCAGTACTTC
-	-	TRBV12-2	TRBJ2-1	CASRASGYNEQFF	TGTGCAAGTCGGGCTAGCGGATACAATGAGCAGTTCTTC
TRBD1	-	TRBV19	TRBJ2-6	CASTTPAGGAAGANVLTF	TGTGCCAGTACCACCCCTGCAGGGGGAGCGGCTGGGGCCAACGTCCTGACTTTC
-	-	TRBV7-9	TRBJ1-2	CASSFVEGGYTF	TGTGCCAGCAGCTTTGTGGAAGGCGGTTACACCTTC
-	once	TRBV6-5	TRBJ2-2	CASSKNPENTGELFF	TGTGCCAGCAGTAAGAATCCCGAGAACACCGGGGAGCTGTTTTTT
-	-	TRBV13	TRBJ2-7	CASSFRVMGYEQYF	TGTGCCAGCAGCTTCAGGGTTATGGGATACGAGCAGTACTTC
-	-	TRBV6-1	TRBJ1-3	CASSETLVTIYF	TGTGCCAGCAGTGAGACCCTAGTCACCATATATTTT
-	-	TRBV7-3	TRBJ2-3	CASSTTITSTDTQYF	TGTGCCAGCAGCACCACAATTACTAGCACAGATACGCAGTATTTT
TRBD1	-	TRBV6-5	TRBJ1-6	CASSRGQGNSPLHF	TGTGCCAGCAGTCGCGGACAGGGGAATTCACCCCTCCACTTT
TRBD1	-	TRBV4-1	TRBJ1-2	CASSPRTGASNGYTF	TGCGCCAGCAGTCCGAGGACAGGGGCAAGTAATGGCTACACCTTC
TRBD2	-	TRBV28	TRBJ2-2	CASKGPGLSGGPHTGELFF	TGTGCCAGCAAAGGGCCCGGGCTCTCGGGAGGGCCACACACCGGGGAGCTGTTTTTT
TRBD1	-	TRBV19	TRBJ1-2	CASSMGQEFYGYTF	TGTGCCAGTAGTATGGGACAGGAATTCTATGGCTACACCTTC
-	-	TRBV2	TRBJ1-6	CATHPRADSPLHF	TGTGCCACCCACCCGAGGGCGGATTCACCCCTCCACTTT
-	-	TRBV7-9	TRBJ1-1	CASSLSGYFTEAFF	TGTGCCAGCAGCTTATCAGGGTACTTCACTGAAGCTTTCTTT
-	-	TRBV6-1	TRBJ2-5	CASSVSETQYF	TGTGCCAGCAGTGTTTCCGAGACCCAGTACTTC
-	once	TRBV7-2	TRBJ2-2	CASSVIRESGELFF	TGTGCCAGCAGCGTTATCAGGGAGTCCGGGGAGCTGTTTTTT
-	-	TRBV4-1	TRBJ1-3	CASSQDGSRSGNTIYF	TGCGCCAGCAGCCAAGATGGGAGCCGCTCTGGAAACACCATATATTTT
TRBD1	-	TRBV6-6	TRBJ1-2	CASSQTGNYGYTF	TGTGCCAGCAGTCAGACAGGGAACTATGGCTACACCTTC
-	-	TRBV7-2	TRBJ1-3	CASSLGSAGNTIYF	TGTGCCAGCAGCTTAGGGAGTGCTGGAAACACCATATATTTT
-	few	TRBV6-6	TRBJ1-4	CASNPGATNEKLFF	TGTGCCAGTAACCCGGGAGCAACTAATGAAAAACTGTTTTTT
-	-	TRBV7-3	TRBJ1-1	CASSSVTGINPTEAFF	TGTGCCAGCAGCTCCGTAACAGGGATTAACCCCACTGAAGCTTTCTTT
-	few	TRBV4-1	TRBJ1-4	CASSQLLEKLFF	TGCGCCAGCAGCCAACTGTTGGAAAAACTGTTTTTT
TRBD2	-	TRBV7-9	TRBJ2-7	CASSLGGAEAYEQYF	TGTGCCAGCAGCTTGGGAGGGGCAGAGGCCTACGAGCAGTACTTC
TRBD1	few	TRBV7-2	TRBJ1-1	CASSLGTGGQAFF	TGTGCCAGCAGCCTCGGGACAGGGGGCCAAGCTTTCTTT
-	-	TRBV30	TRBJ2-3	CAWSPHTDTQYF	TGTGCCTGGAGTCCACACACAGATACGCAGTATTTT
TRBD1	-	TRBV6-1	TRBJ1-2	CASSAGQGAGGYTF	TGTGCCAGCAGTGCCGGACAGGGGGCTGGGGGCTACACCTTC
-	-	TRBV7-8	TRBJ1-5	CASSPERVSSNQPQHF	TGTGCCAGCAGCCCAGAGCGGGTTAGTAGCAATCAGCCCCAGCATTTT
TRBD1	-	TRBV29-1	TRBJ2-1	CSVEGAGTGGIGTYNEQFF	TGCAGCGTTGAAGGAGCCGGGACAGGGGGCATAGGCACCTACAATGAGCAGTTCTTC
TRBD1	-	TRBV4-1	TRBJ1-5	CASSQIDRDNQPQHF	TGCGCCAGCAGCCAAATCGACAGGGACAATCAGCCCCAGCATTTT
-	few	TRBV6-1	TRBJ2-1	CASSEGWGSEPRQFF	TGTGCCAGCAGTGAAGGTTGGGGCAGCGAACCTCGTCAGTTCTTC
TRBD1	-	TRBV5-1	TRBJ1-2	CASSLGSGQGAYGYTF	TGCGCCAGCAGCTTGGGTTCCGGACAGGGGGCCTATGGCTACACCTTC
-	few	TRBV6-1	TRBJ2-7	CASSESYGDHSYEQYF	TGTGCCAGCAGTGAGTCGTACGGGGACCACTCCTACGAGCAGTACTTC
-	-	TRBV7-2	TRBJ2-3	CASSGQITDTQYF	TGTGCCAGCAGCGGACAGATCACAGATACGCAGTATTTT
-	-	TRBV6-5	TRBJ1-4	CASSYGRGRGGEKLFF	TGTGCCAGCAGTTACGGTAGAGGGCGCGGAGGTGAAAAACTGTTTTTT
-	-	TRBV7-2	TRBJ1-1	CASSLFGTEAFF	TGTGCCAGCAGCTTGTTTGGCACTGAAGCTTTCTTT
-	few	TRBV5-5	TRBJ1-2	CASSLGQLYGYTF	TGTGCCAGCAGCTTGGGACAGCTTTATGGCTACACCTTC
-	-	TRBV30	TRBJ1-1	CARSVGPYTEAFF	TGTGCCCGGAGTGTAGGCCCGTACACTGAAGCTTTCTTT
-	-	TRBV25-1	TRBJ1-1	CASSDGVVNTEAFF	TGTGCCAGCAGTGACGGGGTCGTGAACACTGAAGCTTTCTTT
TRBD2	-	TRBV7-9	TRBJ2-1	CASRSSGRSEQFF	TGTGCCAGCAGGTCTAGCGGGAGAAGTGAGCAGTTCTTC
-	-	TRBV5-1	TRBJ2-1	CASSLGGFEQFF	TGCGCCAGCAGCTTGGGAGGCTTTGAGCAGTTCTTC
-	-	TRBV18	TRBJ1-5	CASSTSAQLNQPQHF	TGTGCCAGCTCGACCAGTGCACAGCTTAATCAGCCCCAGCATTTT
-	-	TRBV7-9	TRBJ2-7	CASSSTQGPPNEQYF	TGTGCCAGCAGTTCAACGCAGGGACCCCCTAACGAGCAGTACTTC
-	-	TRBV5-1	TRBJ2-7	CASSLSGVYEQYF	TGCGCCAGCAGCTTGAGCGGAGTCTACGAGCAGTACTTC